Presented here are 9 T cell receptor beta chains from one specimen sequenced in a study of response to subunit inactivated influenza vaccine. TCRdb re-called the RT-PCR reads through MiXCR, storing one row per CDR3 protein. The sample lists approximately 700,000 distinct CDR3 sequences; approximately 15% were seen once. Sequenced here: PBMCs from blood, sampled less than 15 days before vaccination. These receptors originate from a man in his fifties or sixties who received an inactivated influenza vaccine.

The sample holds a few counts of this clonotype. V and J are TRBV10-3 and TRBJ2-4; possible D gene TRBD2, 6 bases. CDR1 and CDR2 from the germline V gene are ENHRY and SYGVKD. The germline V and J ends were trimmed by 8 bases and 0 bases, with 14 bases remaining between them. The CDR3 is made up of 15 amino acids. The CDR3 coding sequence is TGTGCCATCTCCCCGGGGGAGCTAGCCAAAAACATTCAGTACTTC. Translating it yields CAISPGELAKNIQYF.

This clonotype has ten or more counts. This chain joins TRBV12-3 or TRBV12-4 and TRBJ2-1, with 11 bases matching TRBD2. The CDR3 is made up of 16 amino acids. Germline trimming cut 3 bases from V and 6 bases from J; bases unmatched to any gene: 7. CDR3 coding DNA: TGTGCCAGCAGTTTTTCCGGGACTAGCGGATCCAATGAGCAGTTCTTC. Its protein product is CASSFSGTSGSNEQFF.

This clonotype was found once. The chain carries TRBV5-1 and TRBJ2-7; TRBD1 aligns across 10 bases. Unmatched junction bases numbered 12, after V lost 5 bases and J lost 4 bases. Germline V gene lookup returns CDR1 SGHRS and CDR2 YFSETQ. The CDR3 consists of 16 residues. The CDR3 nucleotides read TGCGCCAGCAGTGGGGTACGGGACAGGGGCCTATACGAGCAGTACTTC. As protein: CASSGVRDRGLYEQYF. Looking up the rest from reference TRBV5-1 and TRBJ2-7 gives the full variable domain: KAGVTQTPRYLIKTRGQQVTLSCSPISGHRSVSWYQQTPGQGLQFLFEYFSETQRNKGNFPGRFSGRQFSNSRSEMNVSTLELGDSALYLCASSGVRDRGLYEQYFGPGTRLTVT.

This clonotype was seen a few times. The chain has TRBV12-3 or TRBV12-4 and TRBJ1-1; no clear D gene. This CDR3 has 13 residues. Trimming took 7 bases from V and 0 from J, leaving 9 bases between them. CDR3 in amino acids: CASKLDMNTEAFF. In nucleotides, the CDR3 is TGTGCCAGCAAACTAGACATGAACACTGAAGCTTTCTTT.

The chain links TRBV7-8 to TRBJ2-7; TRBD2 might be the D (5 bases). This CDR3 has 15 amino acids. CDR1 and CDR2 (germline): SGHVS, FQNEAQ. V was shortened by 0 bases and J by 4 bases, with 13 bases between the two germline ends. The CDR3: CASSLAGSLRYEQYF. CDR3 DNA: TGTGCCAGCAGCTTAGCGGGGAGCTTACGATACGAGCAGTACTTC.

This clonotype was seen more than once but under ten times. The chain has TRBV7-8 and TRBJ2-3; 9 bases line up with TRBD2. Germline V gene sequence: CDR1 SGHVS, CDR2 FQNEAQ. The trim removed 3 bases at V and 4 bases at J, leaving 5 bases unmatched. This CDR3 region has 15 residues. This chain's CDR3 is CASSLLRGGPDTQYF. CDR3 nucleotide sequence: TGTGCCAGCAGCTTGTTGCGGGGGGGCCCAGATACGCAGTATTTT. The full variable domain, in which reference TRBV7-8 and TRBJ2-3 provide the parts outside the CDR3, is GAGVSQSPRYKVAKRGQDVALRCDPISGHVSLFWYQQALGQGPEFLTYFQNEAQLDKSGLPSDRFFAERPEGSVSTLKIQRTQQEDSAVYLCASSLLRGGPDTQYFGPGTRLTVL.

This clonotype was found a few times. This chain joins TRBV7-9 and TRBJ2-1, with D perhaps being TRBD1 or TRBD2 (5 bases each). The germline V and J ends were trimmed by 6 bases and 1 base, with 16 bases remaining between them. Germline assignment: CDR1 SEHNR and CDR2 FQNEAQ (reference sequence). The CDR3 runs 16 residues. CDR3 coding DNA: TGTGCCAGCAGACCAGGGACCGCACCATCCTACAATGAGCAGTTCTTC. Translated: CASRPGTAPSYNEQFF.

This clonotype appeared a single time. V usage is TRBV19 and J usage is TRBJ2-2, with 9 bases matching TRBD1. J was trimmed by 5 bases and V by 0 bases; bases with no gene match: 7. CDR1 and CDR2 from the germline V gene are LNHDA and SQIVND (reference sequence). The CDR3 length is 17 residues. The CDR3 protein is CASSIDTGGARTGELFF. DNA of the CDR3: TGTGCCAGTAGTATAGACACAGGGGGCGCGCGGACCGGGGAGCTGTTTTTT.

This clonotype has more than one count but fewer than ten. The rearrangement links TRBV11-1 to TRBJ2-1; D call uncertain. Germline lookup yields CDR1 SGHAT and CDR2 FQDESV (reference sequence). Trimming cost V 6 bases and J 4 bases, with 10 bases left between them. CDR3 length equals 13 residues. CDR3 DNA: TGTGCCAGCAGAGGCGACAAGTACAATGAGCAGTTCTTC. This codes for CASRGDKYNEQFF.